Listed below are T cell receptor beta chains from one sample, sequenced in a study of post-analysis software for immune sequencing data. From the PCR reads, TCRdb called clonotypes with MiXCR, one entry per CDR3 protein. The sample yields hundreds of thousands of distinct CDR3 sequences, roughly 29% seen once. Sequences were obtained from blood. Receptor source: a girl aged 5-17 years with multiple sclerosis. Both conserved end residues are part of each CDR3. Fields, in order: CDR3 protein, CDR3 DNA, V gene, clone size, J gene, CDR3 length, D gene. D genes are given only for firm matches. Not every row has a clone size; where given, it reads once, few, many or a size class.

CASSFELGTGANYGYTF,TGTGCCAGCAGTTTTGAGTTGGGGACAGGGGCTAACTATGGCTACACCTTC,TRBV12-3/TRBV12-4,NA,TRBJ1-2,17,TRBD1
CSVYEQGSTGELFF,TGCAGCGTCTATGAACAGGGGTCCACCGGGGAGCTGTTTTTT,TRBV29-1,NA,TRBJ2-2,14,TRBD1
CAISETGPYGYTF,TGCGCCATCAGTGAGACAGGGCCCTATGGCTACACCTTC,TRBV10-3,NA,TRBJ1-2,13,TRBD1
CASSPRTGRVVNIQYF,TGTGCCAGCAGCCCAAGGACAGGAAGGGTCGTAAACATTCAGTACTTC,TRBV7-2,few,TRBJ2-4,16,TRBD1
CASSLAGTGGHEQYF,TGTGCCAGCAGCTTGGCCGGGACAGGGGGCCACGAGCAGTACTTC,TRBV5-6,NA,TRBJ2-7,15,TRBD1
CASSALGQGKYRHEKLFF,TGTGCCAGCAGTGCCCTGGGACAGGGGAAGTATCGGCATGAAAAACTGTTTTTT,TRBV2,few,TRBJ1-4,18,TRBD1
CASSVGQAGELFF,TGTGCCAGCAGCGTGGGCCAGGCCGGGGAGCTGTTTTTT,TRBV9,NA,TRBJ2-2,13,NA
CASSQETGGYYEQYF,TGCGCCAGCAGCCAAGAGACAGGGGGGTACTACGAGCAGTACTTC,TRBV4-3,NA,TRBJ2-7,15,TRBD1
CASSEEGLAAINEQYF,TGTGCCAGCAGTGAAGAGGGACTAGCTGCAATCAATGAGCAGTACTTC,TRBV2,NA,TRBJ2-7,16,TRBD2
CASSFGASEQYF,TGTGCCAGCAGCTTTGGCGCTAGCGAGCAGTACTTC,TRBV7-9,NA,TRBJ2-7,12,NA
CASPPFSYGYTF,TGTGCCAGCCCCCCGTTCAGCTATGGCTACACCTTC,TRBV7-2,NA,TRBJ1-2,12,NA
CRAGRRDRETQYF,TGCAGGGCGGGGAGGCGGGATCGGGAGACCCAGTACTTC,TRBV20-1,NA,TRBJ2-5,13,NA
CASSLERGHTDTQYF,TGCGCCAGCAGCTTGGAGCGGGGTCATACAGATACGCAGTATTTT,TRBV5-1,NA,TRBJ2-3,15,TRBD2
CASSGPSTEKGNTEAFF,TGTGCCAGCAGCGGCCCCTCTACAGAGAAAGGAAACACTGAAGCTTTCTTT,TRBV9,NA,TRBJ1-1,17,NA
CASSFVELTFTDTQYF,TGTGCCAGCAGCTTCGTCGAGCTTACCTTCACAGATACGCAGTATTTT,TRBV7-2,few,TRBJ2-3,16,NA
CASSYGRRTYQETQYF,TGTGCCAGCAGCTACGGGAGAAGGACCTACCAAGAGACCCAGTACTTC,TRBV7-9,once,TRBJ2-5,16,NA
CASRSLAGSSYNSPLHF,TGTGCCAGCAGAAGTCTGGCCGGGAGCTCCTATAATTCACCCCTCCACTTT,TRBV6-1,NA,TRBJ1-6,17,NA
CASSLSFEGKLFF,TGTGCCAGCAGCTTATCCTTCGAAGGGAAACTGTTTTTT,TRBV7-6,NA,TRBJ1-4,13,NA
CASSPSPRPGTGELFF,TGTGCCAGCAGCCCCAGCCCTCGTCCGGGCACCGGGGAGCTGTTTTTT,TRBV7-8,few,TRBJ2-2,16,NA
CSARGLVGEQYF,TGCAGTGCTAGAGGACTAGTCGGCGAGCAGTACTTC,TRBV20-1,many,TRBJ2-7,12,NA
CASSYDRGGISGANVLTF,TGTGCCAGCAGTTACGACAGGGGGGGGATCTCTGGGGCCAACGTCCTGACTTTC,TRBV6-2/TRBV6-3,few,TRBJ2-6,18,TRBD1
CSASPSGGSSYNEQFF,TGCAGTGCTAGCCCCTCTGGCGGTAGCTCCTACAATGAGCAGTTCTTC,TRBV20-1,many,TRBJ2-1,16,NA
CSATPGLVGGEQFF,TGCAGTGCTACCCCGGGACTAGTAGGGGGTGAGCAGTTCTTC,TRBV20-1,few,TRBJ2-1,14,TRBD2
CSARNLLNIQRPQHF,TGCAGTGCTAGAAACCTACTTAACATCCAAAGGCCCCAGCATTTT,TRBV20-1,NA,TRBJ1-5,15,NA
CASSQVPGQGLSYNEQFF,TGTGCCAGCAGCCAAGTCCCGGGACAGGGGCTCTCCTACAATGAGCAGTTCTTC,TRBV3-1,NA,TRBJ2-1,18,TRBD1
CASSPGLSPRTDTQYF,TGCGCCAGCAGCCCGGGACTTTCCCCTCGCACAGATACGCAGTATTTT,TRBV5-1,NA,TRBJ2-3,16,NA
CASSQATRMGTQYF,TGTGCCAGCAGCCAGGCGACCCGGATGGGGACCCAGTACTTC,TRBV14,NA,TRBJ2-5,14,NA
CASSQTLGDYGYTF,TGTGCCAGCAGTCAGACACTCGGCGACTATGGCTACACCTTC,TRBV25-1,NA,TRBJ1-2,14,NA
CASSLPGRAFQPQHF,TGTGCCAGCAGTCTCCCGGGCAGGGCTTTTCAGCCCCAGCATTTT,TRBV28,few,TRBJ1-5,15,NA